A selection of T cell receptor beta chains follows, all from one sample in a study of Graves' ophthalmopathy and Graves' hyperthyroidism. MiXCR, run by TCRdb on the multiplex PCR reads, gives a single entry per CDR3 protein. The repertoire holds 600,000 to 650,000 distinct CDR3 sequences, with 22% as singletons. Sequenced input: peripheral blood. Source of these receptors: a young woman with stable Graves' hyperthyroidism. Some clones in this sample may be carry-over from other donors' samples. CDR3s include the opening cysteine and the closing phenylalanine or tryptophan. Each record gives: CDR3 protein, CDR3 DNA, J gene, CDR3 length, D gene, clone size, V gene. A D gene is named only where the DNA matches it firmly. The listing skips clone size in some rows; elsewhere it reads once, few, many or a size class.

cdr3_aa: CASRRTGGVNTEAFF
cdr3_nt: TGTGCCAGCAGAAGGACAGGGGGGGTGAACACTGAAGCTTTCTTT
j_call: TRBJ1-1
cdr3_length: 15
d_call: TRBD1
clone_size: many
v_call: TRBV27

cdr3_aa: CASSQVAAGSHGYTF
cdr3_nt: TGTGCCAGCAGCCAAGTTGCCGCAGGGAGCCATGGCTACACCTTC
j_call: TRBJ1-2
cdr3_length: 15
d_call: NA
clone_size: many
v_call: TRBV3-1

cdr3_aa: CAWSVPGSGYTF
cdr3_nt: TGTGCCTGGAGTGTACCCGGCAGTGGCTACACCTTC
j_call: TRBJ1-2
cdr3_length: 12
d_call: NA
clone_size: many
v_call: TRBV30

cdr3_aa: CASSGTGVETQYF
cdr3_nt: TGCGCCAGCAGCGGAACAGGGGTGGAGACCCAGTACTTC
j_call: TRBJ2-5
cdr3_length: 13
d_call: TRBD1
clone_size: many
v_call: TRBV5-1

cdr3_aa: CASSEGTYYEQYF
cdr3_nt: TGTGCCAGCAGCGAAGGGACTTACTACGAGCAGTACTTC
j_call: TRBJ2-7
cdr3_length: 13
d_call: NA
clone_size: NA
v_call: TRBV9

cdr3_aa: CASSQDSLAGARGETQYF
cdr3_nt: TGTGCCAGCAGCCAAGATTCACTAGCGGGGGCCAGGGGGGAGACCCAGTACTTC
j_call: TRBJ2-5
cdr3_length: 18
d_call: TRBD2
clone_size: many
v_call: TRBV4-2

cdr3_aa: CASPGQQETQYF
cdr3_nt: TGTGCCAGCCCGGGACAGCAAGAGACCCAGTACTTC
j_call: TRBJ2-5
cdr3_length: 12
d_call: TRBD1
clone_size: many
v_call: TRBV27

cdr3_aa: CASSVGSDTGELFF
cdr3_nt: TGCGCCAGCAGTGTCGGGTCGGACACCGGGGAGCTGTTTTTT
j_call: TRBJ2-2
cdr3_length: 14
d_call: NA
clone_size: many
v_call: TRBV10-1

cdr3_aa: CASSLAGGQRTGELFF
cdr3_nt: TGTGCCAGCAGTTTAGCGGGGGGGCAGCGAACCGGGGAGCTGTTTTTT
j_call: TRBJ2-2
cdr3_length: 16
d_call: NA
clone_size: many
v_call: TRBV12-3/TRBV12-4

cdr3_aa: CASSLEPGSDSPLHF
cdr3_nt: TGCGCCAGCAGCCTCGAGCCCGGATCGGATTCACCCCTCCACTTT
j_call: TRBJ1-6
cdr3_length: 15
d_call: NA
clone_size: NA
v_call: TRBV4-3

cdr3_aa: CATSRDFSSYEQYF
cdr3_nt: TGTGCCACCAGCAGAGATTTCAGCTCCTACGAGCAGTACTTC
j_call: TRBJ2-7
cdr3_length: 14
d_call: NA
clone_size: NA
v_call: TRBV15

cdr3_aa: CASSHTPGQRNTEAFF
cdr3_nt: TGTGCCAGCAGCCATACACCGGGACAGAGGAACACTGAAGCTTTCTTT
j_call: TRBJ1-1
cdr3_length: 16
d_call: TRBD1
clone_size: many
v_call: TRBV11-1

cdr3_aa: CATSDPLRTRTNTGELFF
cdr3_nt: TGTGCCACCAGTGATCCACTCAGGACTAGGACGAACACCGGGGAGCTGTTTTTT
j_call: TRBJ2-2
cdr3_length: 18
d_call: TRBD2
clone_size: NA
v_call: TRBV24-1

cdr3_aa: CASSESDGNTEAFF
cdr3_nt: TGCGCCAGCAGTGAGTCGGACGGGAACACTGAAGCTTTCTTT
j_call: TRBJ1-1
cdr3_length: 14
d_call: NA
clone_size: many
v_call: TRBV10-2

cdr3_aa: CASSLGAYTGELFF
cdr3_nt: TGTGCCAGCAGCTTAGGGGCATACACCGGGGAGCTGTTTTTT
j_call: TRBJ2-2
cdr3_length: 14
d_call: NA
clone_size: NA
v_call: TRBV11-2

cdr3_aa: CASSPGLAGGGEQYF
cdr3_nt: TGTGCCAGCAGTCCAGGACTAGCGGGTGGAGGGGAGCAGTACTTC
j_call: TRBJ2-7
cdr3_length: 15
d_call: TRBD2
clone_size: many
v_call: TRBV12-3/TRBV12-4

cdr3_aa: CSAGQGGAYGYTF
cdr3_nt: TGCAGTGCAGGACAGGGCGGTGCATATGGCTACACCTTC
j_call: TRBJ1-2
cdr3_length: 13
d_call: TRBD1
clone_size: many
v_call: TRBV20-1

cdr3_aa: CASSVGGSLNTEAFF
cdr3_nt: TGTGCCAGCAGCGTAGGGGGGTCACTGAACACTGAAGCTTTCTTT
j_call: TRBJ1-1
cdr3_length: 15
d_call: NA
clone_size: many
v_call: TRBV9

cdr3_aa: CASSPQELGNQPQHF
cdr3_nt: TGTGCCAGCTCACCACAGGAGTTGGGCAATCAGCCCCAGCATTTT
j_call: TRBJ1-5
cdr3_length: 15
d_call: NA
clone_size: NA
v_call: TRBV18

cdr3_aa: CASSYRGQVDEQYF
cdr3_nt: TGTGCCAGCAGTTACCGCGGACAGGTAGATGAGCAGTACTTC
j_call: TRBJ2-7
cdr3_length: 14
d_call: TRBD1
clone_size: many
v_call: TRBV6-5

cdr3_aa: CSVLTPSKNIQYF
cdr3_nt: TGCAGCGTCCTGACCCCATCCAAAAACATTCAGTACTTC
j_call: TRBJ2-4
cdr3_length: 13
d_call: NA
clone_size: few
v_call: TRBV29-1

cdr3_aa: CAPFPQGVFCETQYF
cdr3_nt: TGTGCCCCCTTCCCTCAGGGGGTTTTTTGCGAGACCCAGTACTTC
j_call: TRBJ2-5
cdr3_length: 15
d_call: TRBD1
clone_size: few
v_call: TRBV6-1

cdr3_aa: CASSIGGGPTAQYF
cdr3_nt: TGTGCCAGTAGTATAGGGGGGGGACCGACGGCCCAGTACTTC
j_call: TRBJ2-5
cdr3_length: 14
d_call: TRBD2
clone_size: once
v_call: TRBV19

cdr3_aa: CASSQESLAGGMRETQYF
cdr3_nt: TGCGCCAGCAGCCAAGAATCTCTAGCGGGGGGGATGAGAGAGACCCAGTACTTC
j_call: TRBJ2-5
cdr3_length: 18
d_call: TRBD2
clone_size: few
v_call: TRBV4-1

cdr3_aa: CASSFLGYRDGYTF
cdr3_nt: TGTGCCAGCAGTTTTTTAGGATACCGGGATGGCTACACCTTC
j_call: TRBJ1-2
cdr3_length: 14
d_call: NA
clone_size: many
v_call: TRBV12-3/TRBV12-4

cdr3_aa: CASSQGGVEFVTEAFF
cdr3_nt: TGTGCCAGCAGCCAAGGTGGGGTGGAGTTTGTGACTGAAGCTTTCTTT
j_call: TRBJ1-1
cdr3_length: 16
d_call: NA
clone_size: few
v_call: TRBV3-1

cdr3_aa: CSVSTGLNYGYTF
cdr3_nt: TGCAGCGTGTCGACAGGACTTAACTATGGCTACACCTTC
j_call: TRBJ1-2
cdr3_length: 13
d_call: NA
clone_size: many
v_call: TRBV29-1

cdr3_aa: CASSVHGSKETQYF
cdr3_nt: TGTGCCAGCAGTGTCCACGGGAGTAAAGAGACCCAGTACTTC
j_call: TRBJ2-5
cdr3_length: 14
d_call: NA
clone_size: NA
v_call: TRBV6-1

cdr3_aa: CASGLVDSASGANVLTF
cdr3_nt: TGTGCTAGTGGTTTGGTAGACAGTGCTTCTGGGGCCAACGTCCTGACTTTC
j_call: TRBJ2-6
cdr3_length: 17
d_call: NA
clone_size: many
v_call: TRBV12-5

cdr3_aa: CASTEKGAANTEAFF
cdr3_nt: TGTGCCAGTACTGAAAAGGGGGCAGCGAACACTGAAGCTTTCTTT
j_call: TRBJ1-1
cdr3_length: 15
d_call: TRBD1
clone_size: many
v_call: TRBV19

cdr3_aa: CAIAGTEIYEQYF
cdr3_nt: TGTGCCATCGCCGGGACAGAAATTTACGAGCAGTACTTC
j_call: TRBJ2-7
cdr3_length: 13
d_call: TRBD1
clone_size: many
v_call: TRBV10-3

cdr3_aa: CASSSPGGGRETQYF
cdr3_nt: TGTGCCAGCAGCTCCCCAGGGGGTGGACGAGAGACCCAGTACTTC
j_call: TRBJ2-5
cdr3_length: 15
d_call: TRBD1
clone_size: many
v_call: TRBV7-2

cdr3_aa: CASSLDGQSAFF
cdr3_nt: TGCGCCAGCAGCTTGGACGGACAGTCGGCTTTCTTT
j_call: TRBJ1-1
cdr3_length: 12
d_call: NA
clone_size: NA
v_call: TRBV5-1

cdr3_aa: CASSEETSGRGYEQYF
cdr3_nt: TGTGCCAGCAGTGAAGAGACTAGCGGGAGGGGGTACGAGCAGTACTTC
j_call: TRBJ2-7
cdr3_length: 16
d_call: TRBD2
clone_size: NA
v_call: TRBV2

cdr3_aa: CASSLEDNQPQHF
cdr3_nt: TGTGCCAGCAGCTTAGAGGACAATCAGCCCCAGCATTTT
j_call: TRBJ1-5
cdr3_length: 13
d_call: NA
clone_size: many
v_call: TRBV7-2

cdr3_aa: CSATRDRINGYTF
cdr3_nt: TGCAGTGCTACCCGGGACAGGATCAATGGCTACACCTTC
j_call: TRBJ1-2
cdr3_length: 13
d_call: TRBD1
clone_size: many
v_call: TRBV20-1

cdr3_aa: CASSQRQGARQPQHF
cdr3_nt: TGTGCCAGCAGTCAAAGACAGGGGGCGAGGCAGCCCCAGCATTTT
j_call: TRBJ1-5
cdr3_length: 15
d_call: TRBD1
clone_size: once
v_call: TRBV12-3/TRBV12-4

cdr3_aa: CATNRQGNGYTF
cdr3_nt: TGTGCCACCAATAGACAGGGGAATGGCTACACCTTC
j_call: TRBJ1-2
cdr3_length: 12
d_call: TRBD1
clone_size: many
v_call: TRBV6-1

cdr3_aa: CASSYSTAGLRVF
cdr3_nt: TGTGCCAGCAGTTACTCGACTGCAGGCCTACGGGTCTTT
j_call: TRBJ1-3
cdr3_length: 13
d_call: NA
clone_size: many
v_call: TRBV6-5

cdr3_aa: CASSFTDRDLYGYTF
cdr3_nt: TGTGCCAGCAGCTTTACCGACAGGGACCTCTATGGCTACACCTTC
j_call: TRBJ1-2
cdr3_length: 15
d_call: TRBD1
clone_size: many
v_call: TRBV7-6

cdr3_aa: CASLGEGSLLGNAGELFF
cdr3_nt: TGTGCCAGCCTAGGGGAGGGGTCCTTACTAGGAAACGCCGGGGAGCTGTTTTTT
j_call: TRBJ2-2
cdr3_length: 18
d_call: TRBD2
clone_size: many
v_call: TRBV12-3/TRBV12-4

cdr3_aa: CASGLLAKNIQYF
cdr3_nt: TGTGCTAGTGGCCTATTAGCCAAAAACATTCAGTACTTC
j_call: TRBJ2-4
cdr3_length: 13
d_call: NA
clone_size: many
v_call: TRBV12-5

cdr3_aa: CASSPGQVPGAFF
cdr3_nt: TGTGCCAGCAGCCCTGGACAGGTTCCAGGGGCTTTCTTT
j_call: TRBJ1-1
cdr3_length: 13
d_call: TRBD1
clone_size: many
v_call: TRBV3-1

cdr3_aa: CASSQQGQVLGYTF
cdr3_nt: TGTGCCAGCAGCCAGCAGGGACAGGTACTGGGCTACACCTTC
j_call: TRBJ1-2
cdr3_length: 14
d_call: TRBD1
clone_size: NA
v_call: TRBV3-1

cdr3_aa: CASRTGVRPYEQYF
cdr3_nt: TGTGCCAGCAGGACAGGAGTTCGGCCCTACGAGCAGTACTTC
j_call: TRBJ2-7
cdr3_length: 14
d_call: NA
clone_size: many
v_call: TRBV6-1

cdr3_aa: CASSLAFGGGRALANYGYTF
cdr3_nt: TGTGCCAGCAGCTTAGCGTTCGGAGGGGGCAGGGCCTTGGCTAACTATGGCTACACCTTC
j_call: TRBJ1-2
cdr3_length: 20
d_call: TRBD1
clone_size: NA
v_call: TRBV7-6